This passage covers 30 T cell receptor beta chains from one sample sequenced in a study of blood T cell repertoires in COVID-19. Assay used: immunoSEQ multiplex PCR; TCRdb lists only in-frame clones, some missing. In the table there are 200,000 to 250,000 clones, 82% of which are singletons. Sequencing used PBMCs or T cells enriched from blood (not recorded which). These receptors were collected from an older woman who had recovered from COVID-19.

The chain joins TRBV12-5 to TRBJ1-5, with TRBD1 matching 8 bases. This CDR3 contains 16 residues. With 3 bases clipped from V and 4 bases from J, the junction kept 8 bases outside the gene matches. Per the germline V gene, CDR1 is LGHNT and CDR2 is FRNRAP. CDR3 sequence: CASGFGQGGRNQPQHF. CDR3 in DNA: TGTGCTAGTGGTTTCGGACAGGGAGGAAGGAATCAGCCCCAGCATTTT.

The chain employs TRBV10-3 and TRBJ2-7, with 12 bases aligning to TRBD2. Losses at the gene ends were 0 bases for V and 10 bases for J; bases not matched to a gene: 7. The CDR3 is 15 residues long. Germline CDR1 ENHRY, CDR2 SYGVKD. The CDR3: CAISESRLAGGLQYF. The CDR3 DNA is TGTGCCATCAGTGAGTCGAGGCTAGCGGGAGGGCTTCAGTACTTC.

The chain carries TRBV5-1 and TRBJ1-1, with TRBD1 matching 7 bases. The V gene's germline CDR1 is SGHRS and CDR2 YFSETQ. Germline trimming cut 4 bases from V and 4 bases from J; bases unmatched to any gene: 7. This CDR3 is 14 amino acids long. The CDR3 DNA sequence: TGCGCCAGCAGCCCAGGGGGAGTTCGCACTGAAGCTTTCTTT. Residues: CASSPGGVRTEAFF.

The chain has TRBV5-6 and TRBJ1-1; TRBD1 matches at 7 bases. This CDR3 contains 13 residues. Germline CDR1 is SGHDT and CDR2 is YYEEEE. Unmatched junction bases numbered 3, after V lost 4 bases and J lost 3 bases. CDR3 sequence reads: CASSQTGDTEAFF. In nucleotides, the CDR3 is TGTGCCAGCAGCCAAACAGGGGACACTGAAGCTTTCTTT.

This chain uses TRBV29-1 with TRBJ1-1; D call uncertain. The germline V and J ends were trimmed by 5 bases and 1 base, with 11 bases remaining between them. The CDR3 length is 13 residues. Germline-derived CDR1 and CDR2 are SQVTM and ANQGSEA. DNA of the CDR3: TGCAGCGTTTGCAGGCTTCGGAACACTGAAGCTTTCTTT. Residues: CSVCRLRNTEAFF.

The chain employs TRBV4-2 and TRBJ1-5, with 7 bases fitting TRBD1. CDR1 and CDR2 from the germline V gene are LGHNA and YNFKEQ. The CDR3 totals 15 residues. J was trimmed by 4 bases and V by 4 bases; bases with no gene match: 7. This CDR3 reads CASSPYGTVNQPQHF. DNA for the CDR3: TGTGCCAGCAGCCCGTACGGGACAGTAAATCAGCCCCAGCATTTT.

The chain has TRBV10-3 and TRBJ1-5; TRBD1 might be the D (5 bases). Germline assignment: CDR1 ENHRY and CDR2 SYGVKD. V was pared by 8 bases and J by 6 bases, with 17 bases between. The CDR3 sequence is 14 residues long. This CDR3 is CAIGPGREGQPQHF. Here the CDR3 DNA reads TGTGCCATCGGCCCAGGGAGGGAGGGTCAGCCCCAGCATTTT.

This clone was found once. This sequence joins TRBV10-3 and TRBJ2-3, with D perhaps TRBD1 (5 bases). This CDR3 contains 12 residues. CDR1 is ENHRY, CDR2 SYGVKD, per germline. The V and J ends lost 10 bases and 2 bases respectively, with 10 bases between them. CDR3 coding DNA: TGTGCCACCGTAGGGGCCACAGATACGCAGTATTTT. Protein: CATVGATDTQYF.

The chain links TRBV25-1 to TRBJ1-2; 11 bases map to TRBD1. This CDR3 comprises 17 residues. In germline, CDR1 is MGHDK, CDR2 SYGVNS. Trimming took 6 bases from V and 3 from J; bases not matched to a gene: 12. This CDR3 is CASRGDRGTDGDYGYTF. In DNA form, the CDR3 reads TGTGCCAGCAGGGGGGACAGGGGGACCGACGGAGACTATGGCTACACCTTC.

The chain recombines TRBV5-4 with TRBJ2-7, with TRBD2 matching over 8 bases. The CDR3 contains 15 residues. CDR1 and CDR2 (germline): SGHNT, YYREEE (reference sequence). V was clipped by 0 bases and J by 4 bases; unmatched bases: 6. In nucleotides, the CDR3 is TGTGCCAGCAGCTTGGGGACTAGCTCCGTTTACGAGCAGTACTTC. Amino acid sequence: CASSLGTSSVYEQYF.

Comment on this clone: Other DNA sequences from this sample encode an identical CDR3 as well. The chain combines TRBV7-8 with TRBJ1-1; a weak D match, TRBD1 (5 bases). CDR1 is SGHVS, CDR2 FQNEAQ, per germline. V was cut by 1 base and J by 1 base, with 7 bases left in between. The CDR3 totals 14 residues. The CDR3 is CASSLGGRNTEAFF. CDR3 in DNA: TGTGCCAGCAGCTTAGGGGGCCGGAACACTGAAGCTTTCTTT.

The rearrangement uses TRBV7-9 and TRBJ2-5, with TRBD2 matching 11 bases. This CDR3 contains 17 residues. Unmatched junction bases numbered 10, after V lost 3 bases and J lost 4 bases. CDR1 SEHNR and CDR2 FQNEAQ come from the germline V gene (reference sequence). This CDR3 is CASSLARTSGSRETQYF. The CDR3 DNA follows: TGTGCCAGCAGCTTGGCCCGTACTAGCGGGAGTCGAGAGACCCAGTACTTC.

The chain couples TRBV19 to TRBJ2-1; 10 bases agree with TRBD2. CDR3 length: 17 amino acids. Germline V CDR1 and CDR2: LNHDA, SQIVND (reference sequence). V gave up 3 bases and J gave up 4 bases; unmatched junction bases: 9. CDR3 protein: CASSIRPGLAQYNEQFF. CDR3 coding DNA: TGTGCCAGTAGTATTAGACCGGGACTAGCGCAATACAATGAGCAGTTCTTC.

The CDR3 nucleotides read TGTGCCAGCAGTTTAAGCAGGGGTGCGGCCTACGAGCAGTACTTC. Translated, it gives CASSLSRGAAYEQYF. J is TRBJ2-7 and V is TRBV27, with a possible D match to TRBD1 (6 bases). Germline assignment: CDR1 MNHEY and CDR2 SMNVEV (reference sequence). V was pared by 2 bases and J by 2 bases, with 13 bases between. The CDR3 has 15 residues.

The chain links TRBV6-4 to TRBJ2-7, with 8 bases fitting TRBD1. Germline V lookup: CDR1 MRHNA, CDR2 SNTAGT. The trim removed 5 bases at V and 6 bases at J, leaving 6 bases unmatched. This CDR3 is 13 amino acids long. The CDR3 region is CASSPDRASEQYF. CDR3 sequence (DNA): TGTGCCAGCAGTCCGGACAGGGCTAGCGAGCAGTACTTC.

CDR3 sequence: CASSGDREAFF. The CDR3 nucleotides are TGTGCCAGTAGTGGAGACAGGGAGGCTTTCTTT. This chain uses TRBV19 with TRBJ1-1; 7 positions agree with TRBD1. The CDR3 spans 11 residues. Looked up from germline, CDR1 is LNHDA and CDR2 is SQIVND (reference sequence). V shed 5 bases, J shed 11 bases, and the junction held 5 bases outside the gene matches. Combining the CDR3 with reference TRBV19 and TRBJ1-1 gives the whole variable domain DGGITQSPKYLFRKEGQNVTLSCEQNLNHDAMYWYRQDPGQGLRLIYYSQIVNDFQKGDIAEGYSVSREKKESFPLTVTSAQKNPTAFYLCASSGDREAFFGQGTRLTVV.

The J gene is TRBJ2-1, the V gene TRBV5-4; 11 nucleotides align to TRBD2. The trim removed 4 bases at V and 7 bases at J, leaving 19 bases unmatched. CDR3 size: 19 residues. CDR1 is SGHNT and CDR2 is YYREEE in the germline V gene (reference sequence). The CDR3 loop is CASSLPTQRLAGWRNEQFF. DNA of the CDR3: TGTGCCAGCAGCCTTCCTACTCAAAGACTAGCGGGATGGCGGAATGAGCAGTTCTTC.

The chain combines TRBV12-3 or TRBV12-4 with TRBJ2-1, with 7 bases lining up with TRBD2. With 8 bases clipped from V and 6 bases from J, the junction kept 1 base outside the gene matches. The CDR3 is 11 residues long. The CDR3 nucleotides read TGTGCCAGCTCTAGCGGCAATGAGCAGTTCTTC. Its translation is CASSSGNEQFF.

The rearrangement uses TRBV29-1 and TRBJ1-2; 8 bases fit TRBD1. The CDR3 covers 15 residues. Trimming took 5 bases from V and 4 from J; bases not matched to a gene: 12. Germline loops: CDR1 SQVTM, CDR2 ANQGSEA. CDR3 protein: CSVREQGAYGYGYTF. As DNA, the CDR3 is TGCAGCGTTAGGGAGCAGGGGGCGTATGGCTATGGCTACACCTTC.

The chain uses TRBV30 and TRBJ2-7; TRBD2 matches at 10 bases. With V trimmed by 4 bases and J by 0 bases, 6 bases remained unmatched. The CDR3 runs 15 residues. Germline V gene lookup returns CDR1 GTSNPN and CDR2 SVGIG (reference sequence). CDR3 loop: CAWIAGGPSSYEQYF. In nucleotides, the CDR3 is TGTGCCTGGATAGCGGGGGGACCCAGCTCCTACGAGCAGTACTTC.

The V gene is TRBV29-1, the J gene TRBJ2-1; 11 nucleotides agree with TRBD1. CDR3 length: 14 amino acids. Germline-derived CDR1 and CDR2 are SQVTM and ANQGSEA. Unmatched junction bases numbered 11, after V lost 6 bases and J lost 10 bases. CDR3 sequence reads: CSVRTGGPRGEQFF. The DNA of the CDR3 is TGCAGCGTCCGGACAGGGGGCCCGAGAGGGGAGCAGTTCTTC.

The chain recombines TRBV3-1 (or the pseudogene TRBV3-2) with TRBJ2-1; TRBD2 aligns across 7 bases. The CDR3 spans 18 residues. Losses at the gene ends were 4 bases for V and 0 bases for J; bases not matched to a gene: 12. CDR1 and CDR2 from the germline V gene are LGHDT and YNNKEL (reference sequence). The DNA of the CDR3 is TGTGCCAGCAGCCTCATCCACTCCGGGGGGAGCTCCTACAATGAGCAGTTCTTC. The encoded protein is CASSLIHSGGSSYNEQFF.

The CDR3 is CASSLAVLAGTTDTQYF. The CDR3 bases are TGTGCCAGCAGCTTAGCGGTATTAGCGGGAACAACTGATACGCAGTATTTT. V is TRBV7-2 and J is TRBJ2-3, with TRBD2 matching over 8 bases. V lost 0 bases to trimming and J lost 6 bases; unmatched junction nucleotides: 11. CDR3 length equals 17 residues. In germline, CDR1 is SGHTA, CDR2 FQGNSA. Looking up the rest from reference TRBV7-2 and TRBJ2-3 gives the full variable domain: GAGVSQSPSNKVTEKGKDVELRCDPISGHTALYWYRQSLGQGLEFLIYFQGNSAPDKSGLPSDRFSAERTGGSVSTLTIQRTQQEDSAVYLCASSLAVLAGTTDTQYFGPGTRLTVL.

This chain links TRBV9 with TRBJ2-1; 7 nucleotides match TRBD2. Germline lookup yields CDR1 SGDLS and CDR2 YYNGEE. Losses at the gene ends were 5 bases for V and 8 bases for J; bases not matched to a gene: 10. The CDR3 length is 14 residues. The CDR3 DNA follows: TGTGCCAGCAGTTTTGGGCGGGAGCGTGATGAGCAGTTCTTC. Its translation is CASSFGRERDEQFF.

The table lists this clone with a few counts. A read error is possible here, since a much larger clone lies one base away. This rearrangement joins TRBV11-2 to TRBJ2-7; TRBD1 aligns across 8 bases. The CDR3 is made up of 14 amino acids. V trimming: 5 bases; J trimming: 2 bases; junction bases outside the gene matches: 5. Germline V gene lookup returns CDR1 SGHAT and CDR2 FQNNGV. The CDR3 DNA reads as TGTGCCAGCAGCCCAGGACAGGGCCCCTACGAGCAGTACTTC. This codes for CASSPGQGPYEQYF.

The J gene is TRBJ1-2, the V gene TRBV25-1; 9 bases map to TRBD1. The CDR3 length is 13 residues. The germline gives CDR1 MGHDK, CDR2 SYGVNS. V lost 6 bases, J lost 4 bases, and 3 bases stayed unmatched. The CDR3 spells CASRGGQGYGYTF. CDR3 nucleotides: TGTGCCAGCAGGGGGGGACAGGGCTATGGCTACACCTTC.

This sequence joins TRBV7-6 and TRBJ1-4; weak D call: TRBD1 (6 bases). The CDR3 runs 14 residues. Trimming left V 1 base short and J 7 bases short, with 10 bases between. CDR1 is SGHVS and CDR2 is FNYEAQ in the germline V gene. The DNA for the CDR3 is TGTGCCAGCAGCTTAGGGCAGGGGCCTGAAAAACTGTTTTTT. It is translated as CASSLGQGPEKLFF.

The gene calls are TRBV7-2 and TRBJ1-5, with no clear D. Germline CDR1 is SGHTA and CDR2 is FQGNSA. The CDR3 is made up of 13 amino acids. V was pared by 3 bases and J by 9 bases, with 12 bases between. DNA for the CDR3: TGTGCCAGCAGCTTGGAGTGGTCTTGGCCCCAGCATTTT. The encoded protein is CASSLEWSWPQHF.

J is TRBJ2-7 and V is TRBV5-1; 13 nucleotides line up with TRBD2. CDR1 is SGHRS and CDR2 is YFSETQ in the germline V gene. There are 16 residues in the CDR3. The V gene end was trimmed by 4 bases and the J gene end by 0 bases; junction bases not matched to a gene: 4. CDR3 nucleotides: TGCGCCAGCAGCCGACGGACTAGCGGGAGCTCCTACGAGCAGTACTTC. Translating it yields CASSRRTSGSSYEQYF.

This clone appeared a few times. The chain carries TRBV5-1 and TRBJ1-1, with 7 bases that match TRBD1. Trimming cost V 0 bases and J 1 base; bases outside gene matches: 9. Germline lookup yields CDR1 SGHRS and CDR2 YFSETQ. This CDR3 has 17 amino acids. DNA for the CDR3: TGCGCCAGCAGCTTGGCCCCCGGGGCAGGGGGGAACACTGAAGCTTTCTTT. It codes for CASSLAPGAGGNTEAFF.